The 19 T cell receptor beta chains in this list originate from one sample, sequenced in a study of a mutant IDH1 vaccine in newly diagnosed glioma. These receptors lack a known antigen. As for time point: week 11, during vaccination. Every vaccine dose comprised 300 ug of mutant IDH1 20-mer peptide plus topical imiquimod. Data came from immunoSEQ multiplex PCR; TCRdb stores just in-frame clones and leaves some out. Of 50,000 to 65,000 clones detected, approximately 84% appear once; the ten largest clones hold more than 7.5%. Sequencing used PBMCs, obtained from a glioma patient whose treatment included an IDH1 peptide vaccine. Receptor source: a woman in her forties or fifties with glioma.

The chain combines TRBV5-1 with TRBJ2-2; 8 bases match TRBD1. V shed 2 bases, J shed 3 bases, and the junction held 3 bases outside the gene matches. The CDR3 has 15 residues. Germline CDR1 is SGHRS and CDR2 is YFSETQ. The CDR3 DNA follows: TGCGCCAGCAGCTTAGACAGGGGTTACACCGGGGAGCTGTTTTTT. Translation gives CASSLDRGYTGELFF.

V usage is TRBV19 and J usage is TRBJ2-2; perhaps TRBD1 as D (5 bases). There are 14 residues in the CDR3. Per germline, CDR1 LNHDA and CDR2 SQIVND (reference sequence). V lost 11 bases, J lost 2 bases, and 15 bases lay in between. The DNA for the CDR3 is TGTGCCGTCGAAGGGGCCTCAAACACCGGGGAGCTGTTTTTT. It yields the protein CAVEGASNTGELFF.

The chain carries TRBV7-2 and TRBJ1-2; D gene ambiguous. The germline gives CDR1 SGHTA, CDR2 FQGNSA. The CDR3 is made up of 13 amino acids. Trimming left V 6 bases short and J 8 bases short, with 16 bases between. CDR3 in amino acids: CASREALNLGYTF. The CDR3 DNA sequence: TGTGCCAGCAGAGAGGCCCTCAACTTGGGCTACACCTTC.

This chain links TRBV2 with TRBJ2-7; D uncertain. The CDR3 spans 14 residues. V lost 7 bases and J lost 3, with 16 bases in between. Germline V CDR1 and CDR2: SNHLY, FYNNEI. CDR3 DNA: TGTGCCAGCACCCGTCAATTAGGTGGCTACGAGCAGTACTTC. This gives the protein CASTRQLGGYEQYF.

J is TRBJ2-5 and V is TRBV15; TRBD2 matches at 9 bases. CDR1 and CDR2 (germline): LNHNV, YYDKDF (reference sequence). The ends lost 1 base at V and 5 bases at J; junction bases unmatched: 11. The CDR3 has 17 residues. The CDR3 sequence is CATSRADKAGGGETQYF. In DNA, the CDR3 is TGTGCCACCAGCAGAGCTGACAAAGCGGGGGGCGGGGAGACCCAGTACTTC.

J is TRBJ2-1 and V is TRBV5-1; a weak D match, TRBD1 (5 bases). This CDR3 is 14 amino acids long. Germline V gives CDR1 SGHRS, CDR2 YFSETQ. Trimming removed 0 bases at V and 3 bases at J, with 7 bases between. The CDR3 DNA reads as TGCGCCAGCAGCTTGGACAGGAACTACAATGAGCAGTTCTTC. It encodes CASSLDRNYNEQFF.

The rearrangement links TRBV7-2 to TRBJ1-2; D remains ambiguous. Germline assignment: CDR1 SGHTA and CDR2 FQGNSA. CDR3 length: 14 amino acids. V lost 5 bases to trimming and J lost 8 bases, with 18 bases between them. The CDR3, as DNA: TGTGCCAGCAGCGCCATAGGCAGCCTAATCGGCTACACCTTC. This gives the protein CASSAIGSLIGYTF.

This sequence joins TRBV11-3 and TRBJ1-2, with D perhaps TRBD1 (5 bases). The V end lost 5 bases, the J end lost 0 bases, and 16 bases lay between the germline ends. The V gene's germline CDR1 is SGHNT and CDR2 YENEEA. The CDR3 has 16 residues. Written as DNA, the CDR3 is TGTGCCAGCAGCCTACAAGGGGCCCTAGCTAACTATGGCTACACCTTC. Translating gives CASSLQGALANYGYTF. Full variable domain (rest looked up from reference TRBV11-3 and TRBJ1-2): EAGVVQSPRYKIIEKKQPVAFWCNPISGHNTLYWYLQNLGQGPELLIRYENEEAVDDSQLPKDRFSAERLKGVDSTLKIQPAELGDSAVYLCASSLQGALANYGYTFGSGTRLTVV.

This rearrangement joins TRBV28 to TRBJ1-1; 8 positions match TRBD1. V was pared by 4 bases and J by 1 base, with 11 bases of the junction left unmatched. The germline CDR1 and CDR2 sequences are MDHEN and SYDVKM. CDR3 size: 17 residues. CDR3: CASSWRRGQARNTEAFF. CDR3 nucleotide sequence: TGTGCCAGCAGTTGGAGGCGGGGACAGGCGAGGAACACTGAAGCTTTCTTT.

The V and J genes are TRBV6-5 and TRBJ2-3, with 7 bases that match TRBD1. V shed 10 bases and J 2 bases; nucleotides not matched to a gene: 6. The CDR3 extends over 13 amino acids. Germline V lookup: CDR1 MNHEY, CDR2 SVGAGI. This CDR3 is CATRQGITDTQYF. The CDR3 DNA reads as TGTGCCACCAGACAGGGAATCACAGATACGCAGTATTTT.

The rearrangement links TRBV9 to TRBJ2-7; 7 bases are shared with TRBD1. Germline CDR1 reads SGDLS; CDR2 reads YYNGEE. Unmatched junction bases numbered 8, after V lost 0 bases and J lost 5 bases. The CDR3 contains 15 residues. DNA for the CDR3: TGTGCCAGCAGCGTAGAAGGGGGCGATCTCCACGAGCAGTACTTC. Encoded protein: CASSVEGGDLHEQYF.

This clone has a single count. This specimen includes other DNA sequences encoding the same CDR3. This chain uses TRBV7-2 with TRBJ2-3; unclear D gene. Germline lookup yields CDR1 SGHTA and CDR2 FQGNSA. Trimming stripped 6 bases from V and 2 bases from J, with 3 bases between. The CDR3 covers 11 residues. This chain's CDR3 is CASSFTDTQYF. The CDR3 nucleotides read TGTGCCAGCAGTTTCACAGATACGCAGTATTTT.

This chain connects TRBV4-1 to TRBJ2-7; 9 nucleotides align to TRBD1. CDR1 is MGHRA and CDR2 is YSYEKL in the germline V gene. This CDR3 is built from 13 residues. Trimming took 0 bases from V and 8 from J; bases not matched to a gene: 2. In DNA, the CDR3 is TGCGCCAGCAGCCAAGAACAGGGGGCAAAGCAGTACTTC. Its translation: CASSQEQGAKQYF.

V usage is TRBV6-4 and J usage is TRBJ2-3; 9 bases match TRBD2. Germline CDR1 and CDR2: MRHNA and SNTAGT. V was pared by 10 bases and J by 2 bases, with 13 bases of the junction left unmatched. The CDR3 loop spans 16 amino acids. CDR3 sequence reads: CANKGRGGLFTDTQYF. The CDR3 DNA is TGTGCCAACAAGGGGCGGGGGGGCCTCTTCACAGATACGCAGTATTTT.

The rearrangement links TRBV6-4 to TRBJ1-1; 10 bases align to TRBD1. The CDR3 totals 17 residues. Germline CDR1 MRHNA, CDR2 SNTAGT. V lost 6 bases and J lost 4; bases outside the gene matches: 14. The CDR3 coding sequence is TGTGCCAGCAGGCGAGCAGGGACAGGGGCCCCCTCCACTGAAGCTTTCTTT. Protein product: CASRRAGTGAPSTEAFF.

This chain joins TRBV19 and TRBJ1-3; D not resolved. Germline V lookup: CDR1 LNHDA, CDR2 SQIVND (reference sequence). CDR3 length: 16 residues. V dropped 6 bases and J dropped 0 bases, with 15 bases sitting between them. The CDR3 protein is CASSRLQQSSGNTIYF. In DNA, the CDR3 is TGTGCCAGTAGCCGCCTACAACAGAGCTCTGGAAACACCATATATTTT.

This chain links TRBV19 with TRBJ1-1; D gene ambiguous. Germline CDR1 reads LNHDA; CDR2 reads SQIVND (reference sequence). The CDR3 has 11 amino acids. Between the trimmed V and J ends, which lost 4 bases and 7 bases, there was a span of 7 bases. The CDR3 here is CASSNRREAFF. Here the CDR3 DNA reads TGTGCCAGTAGTAACCGACGTGAAGCTTTCTTT.

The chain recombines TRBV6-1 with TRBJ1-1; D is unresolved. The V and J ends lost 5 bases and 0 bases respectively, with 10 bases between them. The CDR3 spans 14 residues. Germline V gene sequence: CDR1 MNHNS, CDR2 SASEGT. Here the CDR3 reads CASSREKVNTEAFF. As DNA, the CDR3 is TGTGCCAGCAGTAGGGAGAAGGTGAACACTGAAGCTTTCTTT.

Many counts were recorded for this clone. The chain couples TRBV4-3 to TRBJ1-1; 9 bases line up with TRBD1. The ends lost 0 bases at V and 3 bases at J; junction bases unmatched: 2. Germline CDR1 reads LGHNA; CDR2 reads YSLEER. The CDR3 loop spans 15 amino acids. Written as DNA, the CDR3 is TGCGCCAGCAGCCAAGAGGGACAGGGACACACTGAAGCTTTCTTT. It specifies CASSQEGQGHTEAFF.